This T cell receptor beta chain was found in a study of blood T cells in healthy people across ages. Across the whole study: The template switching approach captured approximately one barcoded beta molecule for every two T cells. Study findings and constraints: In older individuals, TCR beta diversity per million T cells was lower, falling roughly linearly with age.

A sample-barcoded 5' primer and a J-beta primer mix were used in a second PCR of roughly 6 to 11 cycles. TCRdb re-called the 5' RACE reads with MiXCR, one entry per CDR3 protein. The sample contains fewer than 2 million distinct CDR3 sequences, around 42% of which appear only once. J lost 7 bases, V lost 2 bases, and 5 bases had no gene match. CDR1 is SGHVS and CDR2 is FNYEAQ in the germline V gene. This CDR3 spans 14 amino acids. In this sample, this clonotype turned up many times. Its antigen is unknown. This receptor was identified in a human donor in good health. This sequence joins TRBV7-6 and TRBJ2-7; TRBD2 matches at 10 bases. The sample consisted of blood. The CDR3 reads CASSLLSAGGEQYF. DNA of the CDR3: TGTGCCAGCAGCTTACTTTCAGCGGGGGGGGAGCAGTACTTC.